This paragraph reports one TCR beta chain. Method: immunoSEQ multiplex PCR; TCRdb's copy keeps in-frame clones and lacks some. Seen here are 30,000 or so clones, roughly 94% observed once, and the top ten hold roughly 6.7%. Trimming shortened V by 1 base and J by 5 bases, and 17 bases separated the two germline ends. This CDR3 is built from 15 residues. Germline CDR1 reads GTSNPN; CDR2 reads SVGIG (reference sequence). The record originates from a study of control samples from healthy donors and cancer patients. The TCR comes from a man aged 55 to 70 in good health. V and J are TRBV30 and TRBJ2-5; D is undetermined. Material for sequencing was blood. The CDR3 DNA reads TGTGCCTGGAGTGAGGGCAGAAGTAAGTTCGAGACCCAGTACTTC. This encodes CAWSEGRSKFETQYF.